The next 22 T cell receptor beta chains were all read from a single sample in a study of cytomegalovirus exposure and HLA in healthy donors. The study ran its PCR with 60 Vbeta and 13 Jbeta primers. Clones were read by immunoSEQ multiplex PCR, and TCRdb kept only the in-frame ones, dropping some. The sample records roughly 190,000 clones, over 65% being singletons. Sequencing input: PBMCs. These receptors all come from a man between 35 and 55 years old in good health and CMV-seropositive.

The chain couples TRBV13 to TRBJ2-2; 12 bases match TRBD2. The V gene's germline CDR1 is PRHDT and CDR2 FYEKMQ (reference sequence). V gave up 3 bases and J gave up 2 bases; unmatched junction bases: 13. The CDR3 is 20 residues long. CDR3 in DNA: TGTGCCAGCAGCTTCCAAGGATTGACTAGCGGGAGAGTAAACACCGGGGAGCTGTTTTTT. Translation gives CASSFQGLTSGRVNTGELFF.

The gene calls are TRBV5-4 and TRBJ1-6, with no clear D. This CDR3 contains 15 residues. Looked up from germline, CDR1 is SGHNT and CDR2 is YYREEE (reference sequence). Between the trimmed V and J ends, which lost 3 bases and 8 bases, there was a span of 15 bases. DNA of the CDR3: TGTGCCAGCAGCTCCGGGAGCAGTCGTGATTCACCCCTCCACTTT. Translated: CASSSGSSRDSPLHF.

V gene TRBV7-9 combines with J gene TRBJ1-1, with TRBD1 as a possible D gene (5 bases). V shed 5 bases and J shed 3 bases, with 16 bases lying between them. The germline V gene encodes CDR1 SEHNR and CDR2 FQNEAQ (reference sequence). CDR3 length: 15 amino acids. CDR3 in amino acids: CASSTKRTKDTEAFF. The CDR3 nucleotides are TGTGCCAGCAGCACGAAGAGGACAAAGGACACTGAAGCTTTCTTT. Together with reference TRBV7-9 and TRBJ1-1, the CDR3 gives the full variable domain: DTGVSQNPRHKITKRGQNVTFRCDPISEHNRLYWYRQTLGQGPEFLTYFQNEAQLEKSRLLSDRFSAERPKGSFSTLEIQRTEQGDSAMYLCASSTKRTKDTEAFFGQGTRLTVV.

In the case of this clone: The same CDR3 can be traced to other DNA sequences in this sample. The V and J genes are TRBV2 and TRBJ1-5; 9 positions match TRBD1. CDR1 SNHLY and CDR2 FYNNEI come from the germline V gene. The J segment lost 2 bases and the V segment lost 6 bases, leaving 5 bases of the junction unmatched. The CDR3 loop spans 15 amino acids. CDR3 sequence (DNA): TGTGCCAGCAGCGCGGACAGGGGTGGCAATCAGCCCCAGCATTTT. Its translation is CASSADRGGNQPQHF.

V and J are TRBV29-1 and TRBJ2-1; D not resolved. The ends were cut back, 0 bases at V and 8 bases at J, with 11 bases in the middle. Germline V gene data show CDR1 as SQVTM and CDR2 as ANQGSEA. This CDR3 region has 13 residues. CDR3 sequence reads: CSVEDSSSDEQFF. The CDR3 coding sequence is TGCAGCGTTGAAGATTCAAGCTCCGATGAGCAGTTCTTC.

V usage is TRBV29-1 and J usage is TRBJ1-1; 10 bases align to TRBD1. The J segment lost 0 bases and the V segment lost 5 bases, leaving 6 bases of the junction unmatched. Germline V gene lookup returns CDR1 SQVTM and CDR2 ANQGSEA. This CDR3 region has 15 residues. The CDR3 DNA reads as TGCAGCGTTAGGACAGGGGGTACCATGAACACTGAAGCTTTCTTT. Protein sequence: CSVRTGGTMNTEAFF.

J is TRBJ2-3 and V is TRBV4-2; TRBD2 agrees at 10 bases. CDR1 is LGHNA, CDR2 YNFKEQ, per germline. With 4 bases clipped from V and 0 bases from J, the junction kept 7 bases outside the gene matches. There are 17 residues in the CDR3. The CDR3 DNA reads TGTGCCAGCAGCCTCCCAACTAGCGGGGAGAGCACAGATACGCAGTATTTT. It specifies CASSLPTSGESTDTQYF.

The rearrangement joins TRBV6-5 to TRBJ2-1; 9 positions match TRBD2. The germline gives CDR1 MNHEY, CDR2 SVGAGI. The CDR3 is made up of 15 amino acids. J lost 8 bases, V lost 5 bases, and 10 bases had no gene match. The CDR3 DNA sequence: TGTGCCAGCAGTCCGACTAGCGGTTATGACGATGAGCAGTTCTTC. This gives the protein CASSPTSGYDDEQFF.

This clone is a singleton in its sample. The J gene is TRBJ2-7, the V gene TRBV5-1; 8 bases match TRBD2. Germline V lookup: CDR1 SGHRS, CDR2 YFSETQ. V gave up 1 base and J gave up 5 bases; unmatched junction bases: 8. The CDR3 consists of 15 residues. DNA of the CDR3: TGCGCCAGCAGCTTGACCGGACAGCGGGAGAACGAGCAGTACTTC. Its protein is CASSLTGQRENEQYF.

The chain carries TRBV14 and TRBJ2-1; D ambiguous. V lost 2 bases and J lost 5, with 7 bases in between. Germline CDR1 and CDR2: SGHDN and FVKESK. The CDR3 is made up of 13 amino acids. The CDR3 nucleotides are TGTGCCAGCAGCCAACAACGAGACAATGAGCAGTTCTTC. Encoded protein: CASSQQRDNEQFF.

The V gene is TRBV5-1, the J gene TRBJ2-5, with 12 bases lining up with TRBD2. From germline, CDR1 is SGHRS and CDR2 YFSETQ. V gave up 9 bases and J gave up 5 bases; unmatched junction bases: 11. The CDR3 runs 15 residues. CDR3 nucleotide sequence: TGCGCCACCAAGACTAGCGGGAGTCCTGGGGAGACCCAGTACTTC. It is translated as CATKTSGSPGETQYF.

V gene TRBV6-4 combines with J gene TRBJ2-3, with unresolved D. The CDR3 runs to 14 residues. CDR1 is MRHNA, CDR2 SNTAGT, per germline. Trimming stripped 4 bases from V and 0 bases from J, with 8 bases between. The CDR3 loop is CASSVGPSTDTQYF. For the CDR3, the DNA is TGTGCCAGCAGTGTCGGTCCCAGCACAGATACGCAGTATTTT.

The V call is TRBV28, the J call TRBJ2-5, with 8 bases aligning to TRBD1. CDR3 length: 13 residues. Germline CDR1 and CDR2: MDHEN and SYDVKM. The trim removed 10 bases at V and 5 bases at J, leaving 9 bases unmatched. The CDR3 reads CATTPGQEETQYF. The CDR3 DNA sequence: TGTGCCACCACCCCGGGACAGGAGGAGACCCAGTACTTC.

V usage is TRBV19 and J usage is TRBJ1-5, with D maybe TRBD1 (5 bases). The CDR3 extends over 13 amino acids. V gave up 5 bases and J gave up 4 bases, with 9 bases separating them. Germline CDR1 and CDR2: LNHDA and SQIVND (reference sequence). The DNA of the CDR3 is TGTGCCAGTAGTCGACAGAGAAATCAGCCCCAGCATTTT. Translation gives CASSRQRNQPQHF.

The CDR3 DNA follows: TGTGCCAGCATCCCTAGAGTTGCGGGAGGGCCTTTCAAAAACCCAGAGACCCAGTACTTC. Its protein product is CASIPRVAGGPFKNPETQYF. This rearrangement joins TRBV21-1 to TRBJ2-5; the table's D call, TRBD2, has no DNA check behind it. TRBV21-1 is a documented pseudogene. This CDR3 spans 20 amino acids.

This clone was observed a single time. The V and J genes are TRBV25-1 and TRBJ1-6, with 9 nucleotides matching TRBD1. Losses at the gene ends were 3 bases for V and 6 bases for J; bases not matched to a gene: 6. This CDR3 spans 16 amino acids. Germline V gives CDR1 MGHDK, CDR2 SYGVNS. CDR3 in DNA: TGTGCCAGCAGTGATCCCCGGGACAGGGCTAATTCACCCCTCCACTTT. Translating gives CASSDPRDRANSPLHF.

This clone was counted between two and nine times. The chain carries TRBV7-9 and TRBJ1-1, with unresolved D. Germline values: CDR1 SEHNR, CDR2 FQNEAQ (reference sequence). The V end lost 8 bases, the J end lost 1 base, and 11 bases lay between the germline ends. The CDR3 has 13 residues. The CDR3 sequence: CASQIRRNTEAFF. CDR3 bases: TGTGCCAGCCAAATAAGGAGGAACACTGAAGCTTTCTTT.

V gene TRBV18 combines with J gene TRBJ2-3, with 7 bases aligning to TRBD2. The CDR3 contains 16 residues. V lost 0 bases to trimming and J lost 0 bases; unmatched junction nucleotides: 3. Germline loops: CDR1 KGHSH, CDR2 LQKENI. DNA of the CDR3: TGTGCCAGCTCACCACCCGGGGGGTCTAGCACAGATACGCAGTATTTT. Translating gives CASSPPGGSSTDTQYF. Full variable domain (rest looked up from reference TRBV18 and TRBJ2-3): NAGVMQNPRHLVRRRGQEARLRCSPMKGHSHVYWYRQLPEEGLKFMVYLQKENIIDESGMPKERFSAEFPKEGPSILRIQQVVRGDSAAYFCASSPPGGSSTDTQYFGPGTRLTVL.

The V call is TRBV27, the J call TRBJ1-5, with D possibly matching TRBD1 (6 bases). This CDR3 comprises 16 residues. Trimming took off 4 bases at V and 1 base at J, with 14 bases between the two ends. The germline gives CDR1 MNHEY, CDR2 SMNVEV (reference sequence). CDR3 amino acids: CASSSRGGRSNQPQHF. CDR3 coding DNA: TGTGCCAGCAGTTCCCGCGGGGGCCGAAGCAATCAGCCCCAGCATTTT.

The chain links TRBV5-1 to TRBJ2-7; 8 bases map to TRBD2. The CDR3 contains 16 residues. Germline lookup yields CDR1 SGHRS and CDR2 YFSETQ. Losses at the gene ends were 4 bases for V and 4 bases for J; bases not matched to a gene: 13. The CDR3 DNA follows: TGCGCCAGCAGCCAACCTTCTAGCGGGCGGGAGTACGAGCAGTACTTC. This sequence encodes CASSQPSSGREYEQYF. Together with reference TRBV5-1 and TRBJ2-7, the CDR3 gives the full variable domain: KAGVTQTPRYLIKTRGQQVTLSCSPISGHRSVSWYQQTPGQGLQFLFEYFSETQRNKGNFPGRFSGRQFSNSRSEMNVSTLELGDSALYLCASSQPSSGREYEQYFGPGTRLTVT.

The table lists this clone with a few counts. This chain uses TRBV19 with TRBJ2-4; 10 positions agree with TRBD1. V shed 5 bases and J 8 bases; nucleotides not matched to a gene: 18. Looked up from germline, CDR1 is LNHDA and CDR2 is SQIVND (reference sequence). There are 18 residues in the CDR3. The CDR3 sequence is CASSLRFGQGEVVDIQYF. The CDR3 DNA follows: TGTGCCAGTAGTTTACGATTTGGACAGGGGGAGGTAGTGGACATTCAGTACTTC.

The chain recombines TRBV6-5 with TRBJ2-7; 7 bases fit TRBD1. Germline values: CDR1 MNHEY, CDR2 SVGAGI. The V and J ends lost 5 bases and 2 bases, in that order; junction bases with no gene match: 9. The CDR3 consists of 15 residues. The CDR3 DNA reads as TGTGCCAGCAGTACCACAGGGGCCGGAGCCTACGAGCAGTACTTC. Residues: CASSTTGAGAYEQYF.